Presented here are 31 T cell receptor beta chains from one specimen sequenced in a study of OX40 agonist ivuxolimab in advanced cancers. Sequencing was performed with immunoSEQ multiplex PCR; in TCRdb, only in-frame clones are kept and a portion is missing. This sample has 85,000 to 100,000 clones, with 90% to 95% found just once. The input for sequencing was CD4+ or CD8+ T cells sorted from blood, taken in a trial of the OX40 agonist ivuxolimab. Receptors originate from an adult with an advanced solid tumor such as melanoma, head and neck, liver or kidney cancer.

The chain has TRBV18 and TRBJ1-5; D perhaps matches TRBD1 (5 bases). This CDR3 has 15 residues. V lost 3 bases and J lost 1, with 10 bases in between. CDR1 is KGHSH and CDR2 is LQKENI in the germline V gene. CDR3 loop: CASSPTGESNQPQHF. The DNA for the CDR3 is TGTGCCAGCTCACCGACGGGGGAAAGCAATCAGCCCCAGCATTTT.

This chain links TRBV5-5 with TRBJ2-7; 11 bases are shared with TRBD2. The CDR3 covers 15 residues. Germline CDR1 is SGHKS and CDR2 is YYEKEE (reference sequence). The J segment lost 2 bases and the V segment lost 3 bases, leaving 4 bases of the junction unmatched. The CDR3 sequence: CASSSIAGGPYEQYF. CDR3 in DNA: TGTGCCAGCAGCTCTATAGCGGGAGGGCCCTACGAGCAGTACTTC.

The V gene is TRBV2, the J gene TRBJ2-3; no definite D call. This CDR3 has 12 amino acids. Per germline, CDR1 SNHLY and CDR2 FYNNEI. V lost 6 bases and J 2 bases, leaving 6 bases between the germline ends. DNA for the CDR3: TGTGCCAGCAGCGAGAACACAGATACGCAGTATTTT. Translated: CASSENTDTQYF.

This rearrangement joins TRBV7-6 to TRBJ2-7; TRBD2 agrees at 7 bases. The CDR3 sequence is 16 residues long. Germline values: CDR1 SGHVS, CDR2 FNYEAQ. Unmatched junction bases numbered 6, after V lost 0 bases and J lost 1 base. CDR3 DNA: TGTGCCAGCAGCTTAGCGTCAGCGGGGCCATCCTACGAGCAGTACTTC. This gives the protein CASSLASAGPSYEQYF.

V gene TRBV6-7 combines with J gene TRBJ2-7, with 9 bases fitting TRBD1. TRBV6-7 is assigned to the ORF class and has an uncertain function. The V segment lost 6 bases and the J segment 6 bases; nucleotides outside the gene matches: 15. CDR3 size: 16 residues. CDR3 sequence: CASRWDRAHLRGEQYF. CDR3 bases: TGTGCCAGCAGGTGGGACAGGGCCCACCTAAGGGGCGAGCAGTACTTC.

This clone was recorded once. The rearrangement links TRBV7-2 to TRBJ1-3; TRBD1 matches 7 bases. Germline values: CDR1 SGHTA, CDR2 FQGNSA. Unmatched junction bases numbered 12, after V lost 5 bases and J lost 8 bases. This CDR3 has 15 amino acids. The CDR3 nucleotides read TGTGCCAGCAGCCCGACGACAGGGACAAGAGACACCATATATTTT. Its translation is CASSPTTGTRDTIYF. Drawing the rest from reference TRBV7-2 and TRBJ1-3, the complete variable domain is GAGVSQSPSNKVTEKGKDVELRCDPISGHTALYWYRQSLGQGLEFLIYFQGNSAPDKSGLPSDRFSAERTGGSVSTLTIQRTQQEDSAVYLCASSPTTGTRDTIYFGEGSWLTVV.

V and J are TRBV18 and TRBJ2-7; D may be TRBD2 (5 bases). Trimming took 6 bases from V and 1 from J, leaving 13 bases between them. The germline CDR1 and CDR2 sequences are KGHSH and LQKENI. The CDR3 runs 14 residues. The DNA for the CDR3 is TGTGCCAGCTCGTCTATCGGGGAATCCTACGAGCAGTACTTC. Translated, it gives CASSSIGESYEQYF.

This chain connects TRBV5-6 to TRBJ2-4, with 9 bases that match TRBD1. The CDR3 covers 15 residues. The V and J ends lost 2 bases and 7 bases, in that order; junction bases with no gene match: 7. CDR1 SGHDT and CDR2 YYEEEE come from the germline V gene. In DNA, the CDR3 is TGTGCCAGCAGCTTTTGGACAGGGGTCCCGAACATTCAGTACTTC. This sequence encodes CASSFWTGVPNIQYF.

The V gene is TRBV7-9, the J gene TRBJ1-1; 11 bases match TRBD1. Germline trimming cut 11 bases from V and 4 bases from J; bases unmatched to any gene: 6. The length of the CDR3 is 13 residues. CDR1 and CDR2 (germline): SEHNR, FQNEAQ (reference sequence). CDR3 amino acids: CAGSGTGGTEAFF. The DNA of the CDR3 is TGTGCCGGGTCCGGGACAGGGGGCACTGAAGCTTTCTTT.

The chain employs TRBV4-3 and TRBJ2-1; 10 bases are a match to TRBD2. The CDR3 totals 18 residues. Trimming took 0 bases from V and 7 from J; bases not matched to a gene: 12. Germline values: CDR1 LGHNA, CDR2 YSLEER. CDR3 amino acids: CASSQDHFSGRAKNEQFF. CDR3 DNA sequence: TGCGCCAGCAGCCAAGACCACTTCAGCGGGAGGGCCAAGAATGAGCAGTTCTTC.

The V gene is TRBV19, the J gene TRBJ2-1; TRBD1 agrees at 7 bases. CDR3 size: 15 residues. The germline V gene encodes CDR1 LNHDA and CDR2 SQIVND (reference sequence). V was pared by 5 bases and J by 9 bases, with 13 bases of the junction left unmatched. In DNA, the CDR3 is TGTGCCAGTAGTGAGGACAGGTCCATTTATTCTGAGCAGTTCTTC. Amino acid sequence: CASSEDRSIYSEQFF.

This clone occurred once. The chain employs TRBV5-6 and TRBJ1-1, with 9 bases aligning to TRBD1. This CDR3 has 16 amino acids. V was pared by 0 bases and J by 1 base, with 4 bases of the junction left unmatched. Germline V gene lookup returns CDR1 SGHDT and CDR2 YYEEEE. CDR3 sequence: CASSLAGQGANTEAFF. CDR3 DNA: TGTGCCAGCAGCTTGGCGGGACAGGGTGCGAACACTGAAGCTTTCTTT. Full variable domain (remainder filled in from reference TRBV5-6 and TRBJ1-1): DAGVTQSPTHLIKTRGQQVTLRCSPKSGHDTVSWYQQALGQGPQFIFQYYEEEERQRGNFPDRFSGHQFPNYSSELNVNALLLGDSALYLCASSLAGQGANTEAFFGQGTRLTVV.

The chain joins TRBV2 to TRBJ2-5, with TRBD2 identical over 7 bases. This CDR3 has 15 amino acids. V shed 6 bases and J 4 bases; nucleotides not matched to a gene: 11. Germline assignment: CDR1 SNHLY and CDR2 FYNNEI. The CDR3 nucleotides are TGTGCCAGCAGACGCGGTGGACTAGAGGGAGAGACCCAGTACTTC. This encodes CASRRGGLEGETQYF.

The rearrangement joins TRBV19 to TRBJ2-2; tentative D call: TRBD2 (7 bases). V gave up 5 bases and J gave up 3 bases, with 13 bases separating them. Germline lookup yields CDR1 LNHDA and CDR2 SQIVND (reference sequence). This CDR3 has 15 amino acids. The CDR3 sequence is CASSRTGRDTGELFF. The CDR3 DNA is TGTGCCAGTAGTCGAACAGGGAGGGACACCGGGGAGCTGTTTTTT.

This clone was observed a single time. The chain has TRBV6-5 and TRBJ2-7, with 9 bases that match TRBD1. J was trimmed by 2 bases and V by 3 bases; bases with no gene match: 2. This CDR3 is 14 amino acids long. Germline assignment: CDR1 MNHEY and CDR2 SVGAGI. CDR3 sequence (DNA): TGTGCCAGCAGTTATGGGACAGGGACCTACGAGCAGTACTTC. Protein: CASSYGTGTYEQYF.

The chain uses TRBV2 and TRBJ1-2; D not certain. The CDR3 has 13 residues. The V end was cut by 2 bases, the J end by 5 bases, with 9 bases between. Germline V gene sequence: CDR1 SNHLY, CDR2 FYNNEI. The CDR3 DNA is TGTGCCAGCAGTGAAAAGCGGCCATATGGCTACACCTTC. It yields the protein CASSEKRPYGYTF.

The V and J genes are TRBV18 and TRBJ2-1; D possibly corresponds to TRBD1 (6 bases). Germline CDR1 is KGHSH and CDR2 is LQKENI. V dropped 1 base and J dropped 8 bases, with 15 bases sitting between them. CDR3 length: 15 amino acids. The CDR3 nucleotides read TGTGCCAGCTCACCACTTCTACCAGGGGTTGATGAGCAGTTCTTC. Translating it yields CASSPLLPGVDEQFF.

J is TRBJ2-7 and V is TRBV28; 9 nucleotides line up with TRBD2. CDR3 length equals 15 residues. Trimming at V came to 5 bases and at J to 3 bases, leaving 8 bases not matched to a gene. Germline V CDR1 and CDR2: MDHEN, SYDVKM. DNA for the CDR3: TGTGCCAGCAGTACTGCGGGAGGGACCAGCTACGAGCAGTACTTC. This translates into CASSTAGGTSYEQYF.

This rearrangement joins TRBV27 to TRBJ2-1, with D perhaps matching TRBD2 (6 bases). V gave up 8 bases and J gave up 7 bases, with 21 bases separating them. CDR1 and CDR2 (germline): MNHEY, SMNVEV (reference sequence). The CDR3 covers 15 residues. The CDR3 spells CASSEPGLGRNEQFF. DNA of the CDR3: TGTGCCAGCTCGGAACCGGGACTTGGAAGGAATGAGCAGTTCTTC.

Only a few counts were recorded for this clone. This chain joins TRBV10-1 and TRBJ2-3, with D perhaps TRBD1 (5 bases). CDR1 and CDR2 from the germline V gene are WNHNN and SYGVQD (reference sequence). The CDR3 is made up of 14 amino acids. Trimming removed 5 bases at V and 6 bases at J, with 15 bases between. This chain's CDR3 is CASSTGQGRDTQYF. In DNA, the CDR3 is TGCGCCAGCAGTACTGGGCAGGGAAGGGATACGCAGTATTTT.

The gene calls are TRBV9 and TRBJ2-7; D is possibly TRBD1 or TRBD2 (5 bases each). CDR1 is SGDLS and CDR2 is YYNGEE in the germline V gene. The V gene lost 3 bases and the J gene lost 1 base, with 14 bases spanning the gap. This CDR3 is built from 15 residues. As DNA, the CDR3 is TGTGCCAGCAGCGCCTCAACCGGGGCGTCCTACGAGCAGTACTTC. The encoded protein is CASSASTGASYEQYF.

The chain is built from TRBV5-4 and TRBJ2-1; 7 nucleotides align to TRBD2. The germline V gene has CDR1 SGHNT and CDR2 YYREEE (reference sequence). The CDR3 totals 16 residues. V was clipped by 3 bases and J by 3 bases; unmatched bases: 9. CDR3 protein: CASSSSAGAIYNEQFF. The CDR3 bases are TGTGCCAGCAGCTCCTCGGCGGGAGCGATCTACAATGAGCAGTTCTTC.

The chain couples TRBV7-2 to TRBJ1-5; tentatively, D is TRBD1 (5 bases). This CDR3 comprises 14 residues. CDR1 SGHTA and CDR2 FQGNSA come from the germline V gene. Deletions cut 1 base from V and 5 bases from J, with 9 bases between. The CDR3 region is CASSLGGAYQPQHF. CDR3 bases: TGTGCCAGCAGCTTAGGAGGGGCCTATCAGCCCCAGCATTTT.

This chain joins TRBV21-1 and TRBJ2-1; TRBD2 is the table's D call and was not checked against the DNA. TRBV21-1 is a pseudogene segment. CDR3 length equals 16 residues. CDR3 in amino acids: CASSKKPGLRYNEQFF. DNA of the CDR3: TGTGCCAGCAGCAAAAAACCGGGACTACGGTACAATGAGCAGTTCTTC.

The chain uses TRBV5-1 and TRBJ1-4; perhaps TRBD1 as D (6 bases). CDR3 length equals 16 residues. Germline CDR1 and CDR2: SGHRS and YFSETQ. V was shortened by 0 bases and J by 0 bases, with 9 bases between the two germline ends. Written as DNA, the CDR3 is TGCGCCAGCAGCTTGGCGGGGGCAGCAACTAATGAAAAACTGTTTTTT. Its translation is CASSLAGAATNEKLFF. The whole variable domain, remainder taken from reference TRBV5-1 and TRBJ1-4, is KAGVTQTPRYLIKTRGQQVTLSCSPISGHRSVSWYQQTPGQGLQFLFEYFSETQRNKGNFPGRFSGRQFSNSRSEMNVSTLELGDSALYLCASSLAGAATNEKLFFGSGTQLSVL.

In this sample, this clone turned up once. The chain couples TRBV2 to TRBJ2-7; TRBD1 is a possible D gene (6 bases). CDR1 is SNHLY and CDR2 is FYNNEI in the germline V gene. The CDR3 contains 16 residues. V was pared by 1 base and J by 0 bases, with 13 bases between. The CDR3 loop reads CASSEVRTALSYEQYF. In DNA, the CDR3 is TGTGCCAGCAGTGAAGTACGGACAGCGCTCTCCTACGAGCAGTACTTC.

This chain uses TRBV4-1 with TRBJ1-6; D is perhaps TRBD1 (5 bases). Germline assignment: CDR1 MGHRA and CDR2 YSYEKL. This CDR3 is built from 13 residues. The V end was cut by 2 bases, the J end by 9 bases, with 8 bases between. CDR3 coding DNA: TGCGCCAGCAGCCAACCGGGACGTTCACCCCTCCACTTT. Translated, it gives CASSQPGRSPLHF.

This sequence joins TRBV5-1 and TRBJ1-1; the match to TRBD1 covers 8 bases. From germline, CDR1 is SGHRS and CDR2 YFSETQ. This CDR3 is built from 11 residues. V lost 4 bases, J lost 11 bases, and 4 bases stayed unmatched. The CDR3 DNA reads TGCGCCAGCAGCAGGACAGGGCGGGCTTTCTTT. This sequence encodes CASSRTGRAFF.

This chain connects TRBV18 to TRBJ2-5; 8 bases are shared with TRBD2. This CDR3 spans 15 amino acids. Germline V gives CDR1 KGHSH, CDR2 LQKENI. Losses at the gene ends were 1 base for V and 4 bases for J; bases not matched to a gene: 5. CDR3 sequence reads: CASSPLSGEGETQYF. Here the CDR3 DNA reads TGTGCCAGCTCACCACTTAGCGGGGAGGGAGAGACCCAGTACTTC.

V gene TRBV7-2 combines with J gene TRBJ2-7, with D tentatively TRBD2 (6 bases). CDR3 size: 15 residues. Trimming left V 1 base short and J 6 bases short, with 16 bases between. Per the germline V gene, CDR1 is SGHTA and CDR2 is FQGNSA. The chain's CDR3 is CASSLELASRGEQYF. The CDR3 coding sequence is TGTGCCAGCAGCTTAGAACTCGCTTCGCGGGGCGAGCAGTACTTC.

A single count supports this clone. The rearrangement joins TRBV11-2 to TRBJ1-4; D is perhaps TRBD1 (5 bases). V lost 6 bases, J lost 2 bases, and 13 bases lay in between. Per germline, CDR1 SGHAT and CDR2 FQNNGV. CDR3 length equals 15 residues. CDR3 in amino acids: CASSFAGTTNEKLFF. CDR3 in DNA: TGTGCCAGCAGTTTCGCTGGGACCACTAATGAAAAACTGTTTTTT.